The present T cell receptor (beta chain) was sequenced within a study of OX40 agonist ivuxolimab in advanced cancers. The wider study: The diagnoses of dose-escalation patients were hepatocellular carcinoma, melanoma, renal cell or head and neck cancer. Overall study results and limits: The specificity for antigen of the expanded peripheral T cells was not determined.

Of note for this clone: What it binds is unknown.

CDR1 SNHLY and CDR2 FYNNEI come from the germline V gene. The V end was cut by 6 bases, the J end by 7 bases, with 13 bases between. The CDR3 has 13 amino acids. Profiled with immunoSEQ multiplex PCR; TCRdb holds only in-frame clones, not every one. This table has roughly 86,000 clones, about 90% appearing once. Sequencing was performed on CD4+ or CD8+ T cells sorted from blood, taken in a trial of the OX40 agonist ivuxolimab. V is TRBV2 and J is TRBJ1-5; D call uncertain. This TCR came from an adult with an advanced solid tumor such as melanoma, head and neck, liver or kidney cancer. CDR3 bases: TGTGCCAGCAGCCCCGGGAAGCCCCAGCCCCAGCATTTT. Translated, it gives CASSPGKPQPQHF.